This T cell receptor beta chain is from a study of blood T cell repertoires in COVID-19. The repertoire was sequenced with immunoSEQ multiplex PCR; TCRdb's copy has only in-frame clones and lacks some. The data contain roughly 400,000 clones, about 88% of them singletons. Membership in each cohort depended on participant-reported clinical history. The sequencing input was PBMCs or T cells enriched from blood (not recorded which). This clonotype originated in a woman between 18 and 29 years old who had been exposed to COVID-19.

Written as DNA, the CDR3 is TGTGCCACCAGTGATTCTGGTATGTTAGCGGGGGGCCCTCGCTCAGATACGCAGTATTTT. It translates to CATSDSGMLAGGPRSDTQYF. The chain is built from TRBV24-1 and TRBJ2-3, with TRBD2 matching over 10 bases. Germline loops: CDR1 KGHDR, CDR2 SFDVKD. J gave up 4 bases and V 2 bases, and 17 bases lay outside the gene matches. The CDR3 consists of 20 residues.